This T cell receptor beta chain was retrieved from a study of shared clonotypes between healthy human individuals. In the case of this clone: Its specificity is unknown. The same CDR3 is also encoded by other DNA sequences in this sample.

Trimming took off 0 bases at V and 4 bases at J, with 7 bases between the two ends. The CDR3 consists of 13 residues. Germline assignment: CDR1 SGHRS and CDR2 YFSETQ. TCRdb keeps only in-frame clones here, not all; method: immunoSEQ multiplex PCR. The repertoire has some 2,000,000 clones, around 95% of them found once; the top ten carry 0.1% to 0.15%. General study results and limits: Expectations were that clonotype sharing among donors would be affected by sequencing depth. Non-shared clonotypes showed lower generation probabilities than clonotypes common to all four donors. Approximately 4.5% was the fraction of naive CD4 clonotypes found shared across a few donors.

This receptor was obtained from a man aged 18 to 35 in good health. This chain joins TRBV5-1 and TRBJ2-5; weak D call: TRBD1 (6 bases). The sample was naive CD4+ T cells sorted from blood. Subset: CD45RA+ positively selected. CDR3 sequence: CASSLEGGETQYF. The CDR3, as DNA: TGCGCCAGCAGCTTGGAAGGGGGAGAGACCCAGTACTTC.